What follows is one T cell receptor beta chain and its context. This clone was counted between two and nine times. The antigen it recognizes is unknown. The sample holds no much larger clone one base away, and base qualities are not on file. The library was made by the immunoSEQ multiplex PCR assay. For most patients, genomic DNA was isolated with the Qiagen DNeasy Blood and Tissue Kit and sent frozen to Adaptive Biotechnologies for TCR sequencing. High-throughput TCR-beta CDR3 sequencing of genomic DNA from most patients was performed by Adaptive Biotechnologies. The authors processed their data as follows. TCR sequencing data were retrieved from Adaptive's ImmunoSEQ software for 15 to 20 patients, whereas a few other patients were processed with MiXCR and VDJtools. To correct CD4 versus CD8 sorting errors, sequences present in both subsets at a frequency ratio below 5:1 were removed. CDR3 nucleotide sequences shared between donor and recipient were removed because the origin of such sequences could not be assigned. To count as alloreactive, a clone needed at least 2-fold expansion over unstimulated cells and a minimum CFSE-low frequency of 0.002% (template counts) or 0.001% (read counts). Clones detected in sequenced pre-transplant spleen, lymph node, or MLR CFSE-low populations of the donor or recipient were defined as mappable. The cumulative frequency of alloreactive clones was calculated as a percentage of all sequences, weighted by copy number. TCRdb took this table from immuneACCESS and kept in-frame rearrangements with V and J called. Such tables lack part of the clones; where checked against another copy, unresolved V genes explain under half of the gap, and the rest is unexplained. D and trimming were read from the DNA, whereas the V and J calls and clone size are those reported in that table. The sample records about 89,000 clones, roughly 92% of which are singletons. Of the sample, about 0.29% falls within the top ten clones.

This record belongs to a study of graft-versus-host responses after intestinal transplantation (dated by TCRdb to the early 2020s). As for the study more broadly: Multivisceral, liver-intestinal, or isolated intestinal transplants were received by the recipients. A peak of at least 4% donor T cells among recipient peripheral blood mononuclear cells was the definition used for donor T cell macrochimerism. To identify alloreactive clones, pre-transplant mixed lymphocyte reaction products were sequenced and then compared with unstimulated pre-transplant donor and recipient T cells. Of the roughly 25 intestinal transplant recipients enrolled in the cohort, one of whom was a retransplant, a few patients without pretransplant specimens were excluded. All recipients received anti-thymocyte globulin induction followed by maintenance tacrolimus and steroids for 3 to 4 years. Rather than going through the commercial service, samples from three later patients were sequenced in-house on an Illumina MiSeq and processed with MiXCR. After intestinal transplantation, graft-versus-host and host-versus-graft alloreactive T cell clones in the graft, circulation and bone marrow were tracked using bulk TCR-beta CDR3 sequencing. What the study reported, not specific to this receptor: GvH clones were detected in recipient bone marrow, and some appeared earlier in ileal mucosa or blood, consistent with an intestinal mucosal origin. Conclusions were limited by the relatively low number and heterogeneity of intestinal transplant patients. In patients with donor T cell macrochimerism, the allografts had high GvH to HvG T cell clonal ratios. Peak levels of circulating GvH clones were associated with declines in HvG clones early after transplant.

The time point label on this specimen signifies: cells obtained before transplantation from donor or recipient. CD3+CD4+ and CD3+CD8+ populations were FACS-sorted from unstimulated pre-transplant donor and recipient cells taken from spleen or lymph nodes. Germline trimming amounts to 5 bases on V and 6 bases on J, with 6 as the count of junction bases outside the gene matches. The CDR3 measures 13 amino acids from cysteine to phenylalanine. The only DNA kept is the CDR3, 39 bases in frame from the first base. According to the germline V gene (reference sequence), CDR1 reads SGHKS and CDR2 reads YYEKEE.

The rearrangement combines TRBV5-5 with TRBJ2-7; TRBD1 agrees with 9 junctional bases. The starting material was unstimulated CD4+ T cells sorted from spleen or lymph node cells, obtained before intestinal transplant. The TCR comes from a human donor who received an intestinal transplant. At the DNA level, the sequence is TGTGCCAGCAGACGGACAGGGGCCGGCGAGCAGTACTTC. Its translation is CASRRTGAGEQYF. The full variable domain, with segments outside the CDR3 supplied by the reference TRBV5-5 and TRBJ2-7 proteins, appears as DAGVTQSPTHLIKTRGQQVTLRCSPISGHKSVSWYQQVLGQGPQFIFQYYEKEERGRGNFPDRFSARQFPNYSSELNVNALLLGDSALYLCASRRTGAGEQYFGPGTRLTVT.